Presented here are 19 T cell receptor beta chains from one specimen sequenced in a study of T cell responses to AZD1222 COVID-19 vaccine. Sequencing used immunoSEQ multiplex PCR; TCRdb keeps in-frame clones, though not all of them. The profile shows approximately 160,000 clones, around 92% of them singletons. The sample here was peripheral blood, taken on day 0 of AZD1222 vaccination. Receptor source: an adult in good health.

The chain links TRBV4-1 to TRBJ2-3; D not resolved. Germline CDR1 reads MGHRA; CDR2 reads YSYEKL. The CDR3 runs 14 residues. Trimming removed 0 bases at V and 11 bases at J, with 15 bases between. CDR3 nucleotide sequence: TGCGCCAGCAGCCAAGATGGCCTAGACCTTGAGCAGTATTTT. Translating it yields CASSQDGLDLEQYF.

The J gene is TRBJ1-6, the V gene TRBV7-8, with 7 bases aligning to TRBD1. The CDR3 is 13 amino acids. Germline assignment: CDR1 SGHVS and CDR2 FQNEAQ. Trimming cost V 2 bases and J 8 bases; bases outside gene matches: 0. Written as DNA, the CDR3 is TGTGCCAGCAGCTTAACAGGGGATTCACCCCTCCACTTT. The encoded protein is CASSLTGDSPLHF.

The V gene is TRBV6-2 or TRBV6-3, the J gene TRBJ2-3, with D unclear. CDR3 length equals 12 residues. Trimming shortened V by 5 bases and J by 5 bases, and 8 bases separated the two germline ends. Germline assignment: CDR1 MNHEY and CDR2 SVGEGT. CDR3: CASSQTGDTQYF. The CDR3 DNA reads as TGTGCCAGCAGTCAGACTGGAGATACGCAGTATTTT.

The chain carries TRBV5-1 and TRBJ2-7, with TRBD1 identical over 9 bases. Germline V gene lookup returns CDR1 SGHRS and CDR2 YFSETQ. The length of the CDR3 is 16 residues. V trimming: 0 bases; J trimming: 3 bases; junction bases outside the gene matches: 7. CDR3 in DNA: TGCGCCAGCAGCTTGGTCTTCGGGACAGGGAACTACGAGCAGTACTTC. Its translation: CASSLVFGTGNYEQYF.

The chain employs TRBV28 and TRBJ1-5; the D gene is possibly TRBD1 (6 bases). Germline CDR1 is MDHEN and CDR2 is SYDVKM. The CDR3 is made up of 14 amino acids. V lost 3 bases and J 5 bases, leaving 11 bases between the germline ends. The CDR3 loop reads CASSLGTPHQPQHF. The CDR3, as DNA: TGTGCCAGCAGTTTGGGGACACCTCATCAGCCCCAGCATTTT.

The chain joins TRBV28 to TRBJ1-5; TRBD1 is a possible D gene (5 bases). Trimming removed 6 bases at V and 7 bases at J, with 16 bases between. The CDR3 runs 14 residues. The germline gives CDR1 MDHEN, CDR2 SYDVKM. CDR3 in amino acids: CASSQRRGGQPQHF. The CDR3 nucleotides are TGTGCCAGCAGCCAGCGGCGGGGCGGGCAGCCCCAGCATTTT. Full variable domain (missing parts from reference TRBV28 and TRBJ1-5): DVKVTQSSRYLVKRTGEKVFLECVQDMDHENMFWYRQDPGLGLRLIYFSYDVKMKEKGDIPEGYSVSREKKERFSLILESASTNQTSMYLCASSQRRGGQPQHFGDGTRLSIL.

The CDR3 loop is CASSKAAGYGTEAFF. The CDR3 bases are TGTGCCAGCAGCAAAGCGGCAGGGTATGGCACTGAAGCTTTCTTT. The chain links TRBV21-1 to TRBJ1-1; TRBD1 reflects the table's D call only, with no check against the DNA. TRBV21-1 is described as a pseudogene. CDR3 length equals 15 residues.

The chain couples TRBV4-2 to TRBJ2-5; D uncertain. This CDR3 region has 15 residues. The V end was cut by 6 bases, the J end by 1 base, with 15 bases between. Looked up from germline, CDR1 is LGHNA and CDR2 is YNFKEQ. The CDR3 bases are TGTGCCAGCAGACGCAATTCAGCAGCCCAAGAGACCCAGTACTTC. Its translation is CASRRNSAAQETQYF.

The J gene is TRBJ1-2, the V gene TRBV28; the D gene is possibly TRBD1 (6 bases). The CDR3 is 13 residues long. V lost 4 bases and J 8 bases, leaving 14 bases between the germline ends. Germline V lookup: CDR1 MDHEN, CDR2 SYDVKM. The CDR3 region has the DNA TGTGCCAGCAGTTCCCCAAGTGGGGGCGGCTACACCTTC. Its protein product is CASSSPSGGGYTF.

The chain employs TRBV5-1 and TRBJ1-1; possibly TRBD1 for D (6 bases). Germline V gives CDR1 SGHRS, CDR2 YFSETQ. The CDR3 consists of 18 residues. The germline V and J ends were trimmed by 1 base and 1 base, with 20 bases remaining between them. The CDR3 loop is CASSLPVVGGLRNTEAFF. In DNA, the CDR3 is TGCGCCAGCAGCTTGCCGGTTGTGGGGGGCTTACGGAACACTGAAGCTTTCTTT.

This clone was found once. This sequence joins TRBV6-5 and TRBJ2-7; TRBD2 is a possible D gene (6 bases). This CDR3 contains 15 residues. The germline V gene encodes CDR1 MNHEY and CDR2 SVGAGI. Trimming removed 3 bases at V and 2 bases at J, with 14 bases between. CDR3 protein: CASSYIGGNTYEQYF. Here the CDR3 DNA reads TGTGCCAGCAGTTATATCGGGGGAAATACCTACGAGCAGTACTTC.

V and J are TRBV5-1 and TRBJ1-2; D is undetermined. Trimming took 4 bases from V and 2 from J, leaving 15 bases between them. There are 15 residues in the CDR3. The germline CDR1 and CDR2 sequences are SGHRS and YFSETQ. As DNA, the CDR3 is TGCGCCAGCAGCAAGGATTTGACACACAACTATGGCTACACCTTC. Translated, it gives CASSKDLTHNYGYTF.

The count of this clone is one. The gene calls are TRBV2 and TRBJ2-2; the D gene is possibly TRBD1 (6 bases). CDR1 and CDR2 from the germline V gene are SNHLY and FYNNEI. V was trimmed by 6 bases and J by 5 bases, leaving 13 bases between them. This CDR3 comprises 14 residues. This CDR3 reads CASSGQTLTGELFF. CDR3 sequence (DNA): TGTGCCAGCAGCGGACAGACACTGACCGGGGAGCTGTTTTTT.

This chain connects TRBV12-3 or TRBV12-4 to TRBJ1-1; maybe TRBD1 (5 bases). CDR3 length: 12 amino acids. V was trimmed by 3 bases and J by 5 bases, leaving 7 bases between them. CDR3 sequence: CASSFEGTEAFF. The CDR3 bases are TGTGCCAGCAGTTTTGAGGGGACTGAAGCTTTCTTT.

This sequence joins TRBV7-6 and TRBJ1-1, with a possible D match to TRBD1 (5 bases). V lost 0 bases, J lost 6 bases, and 14 bases lay in between. This CDR3 region has 15 residues. CDR1 and CDR2 (germline): SGHVS, FNYEAQ. CDR3 region: CASSLAGGFSPEAFF. The CDR3 nucleotides read TGTGCCAGCAGCTTAGCGGGGGGGTTCAGCCCTGAAGCTTTCTTT. The full variable domain, with the rest looked up from reference TRBV7-6 and TRBJ1-1, is GAGVSQSPRYKVTKRGQDVALRCDPISGHVSLYWYRQALGQGPEFLTYFNYEAQQDKSGLPNDRFSAERPEGSISTLTIQRTEQRDSAMYRCASSLAGGFSPEAFFGQGTRLTVV.

The rearrangement joins TRBV7-9 to TRBJ2-3, with a weak D call TRBD2 (6 bases). V was cut by 0 bases and J by 1 base, with 11 bases left in between. This CDR3 spans 16 amino acids. Germline V gene data show CDR1 as SEHNR and CDR2 as FQNEAQ (reference sequence). The DNA for the CDR3 is TGTGCCAGCAGCTTAGCAAGTCCTAGCGGCACAGATACGCAGTATTTT. Protein product: CASSLASPSGTDTQYF.

The V and J genes are TRBV5-1 and TRBJ2-2, with D possibly matching TRBD1 (5 bases). V was pared by 1 base and J by 0 bases, with 13 bases between. The CDR3 has 17 amino acids. CDR1 and CDR2 from the germline V gene are SGHRS and YFSETQ. CDR3 loop: CASSLQVMTANTGELFF. Here the CDR3 DNA reads TGCGCCAGCAGCTTGCAAGTAATGACAGCGAACACCGGGGAGCTGTTTTTT.

This clone has only one observation. The gene calls are TRBV5-6 and TRBJ2-5; D is uncertain. CDR3 size: 15 residues. The germline V gene encodes CDR1 SGHDT and CDR2 YYEEEE. The germline V and J ends were trimmed by 2 bases and 4 bases, with 15 bases remaining between them. The CDR3 coding sequence is TGTGCCAGCAGCTTCGCCTCCGGACGGATAGAGACCCAGTACTTC. This gives the protein CASSFASGRIETQYF.

This clone has a handful of counts. The chain is built from TRBV29-1 and TRBJ1-1, with D uncertain. V shed 1 base and J shed 1 base, with 10 bases lying between them. The CDR3 length is 14 residues. The germline gives CDR1 SQVTM, CDR2 ANQGSEA. The CDR3 nucleotides read TGCAGCGTTGAAGTAGGACGGACGAACACTGAAGCTTTCTTT. This codes for CSVEVGRTNTEAFF.